This T cell receptor beta chain originates from a study of blood T cell repertoires in COVID-19. As for the study in general: The samples span acute and convalescent COVID-19 from the United States, Italy and Spain.

For this clone: The junction and the germline gene differ at one end; a read error may be behind it.

This CDR3 has 16 residues. Germline V gene data show CDR1 as SGDLS and CDR2 as YYNGEE. Generated by immunoSEQ multiplex PCR, the TCRdb table keeps only in-frame clones and is missing some. Of fewer than 250,000 clones listed, just under 85% are singletons. V is TRBV9 and J is TRBJ1-4; D might be TRBD1 (6 bases). The TCR comes from a man in his fifties or sixties with COVID-19, enrolled during active disease. The sequencing input was peripheral blood. The DNA of the CDR3 is TGTACCAGCAGCGAGGGACACACAACAACTAATGAAAAACTGTTTTTT. The encoded protein is CTSSEGHTTTNEKLFF.